This T cell receptor beta chain was observed in a study of OX40 agonist ivuxolimab in advanced cancers. Study as a whole: Participants, roughly 80% male, averaged roughly 60 years of age, ranging from about 20 to 79. Whole-study results and caveats: Clonal expansion from baseline to week 6 occurred in both CD4+ and CD8+ T cells. Some patients without response likewise showed low normalized clonal expansion.

Generated by immunoSEQ multiplex PCR, the TCRdb table keeps only in-frame clones and is missing some. The sample has around 34,000 clones, about four fifths seen once. There are 15 residues in the CDR3. The V and J ends lost 5 bases and 4 bases, in that order; junction bases with no gene match: 7. Per germline, CDR1 SEHNR and CDR2 FQNEAQ (reference sequence). Of note for this clone: Its antigen is unidentified.

The V call is TRBV7-9, the J call TRBJ1-2, with 10 bases identical to TRBD1. The sample in question was CD4+ or CD8+ T cells sorted from blood, obtained in a trial of the OX40 agonist ivuxolimab. The receptor's source is an adult with an advanced solid tumor such as melanoma, head and neck, liver or kidney cancer. The CDR3 sequence is CASSPGTGESYGYTF. CDR3 DNA: TGTGCCAGCAGCCCGGGGACAGGGGAGAGCTATGGCTACACCTTC.